The 18 T cell receptor beta chains below all came from one sample that was sequenced in a study of graft-versus-host responses after intestinal transplantation. Generated by immunoSEQ multiplex PCR, the TCRdb table keeps only in-frame clones and is missing some. The profile shows some 120,000 clones, roughly nine tenths of them singletons. Their specific antigens are unknown. Sequenced here: unstimulated CD4+ T cells sorted from spleen or lymph node cells, sampled before transplant. The receptors shown here come from a human donor who was the organ donor for an intestinal transplant.

The chain links TRBV5-1 to TRBJ2-5; possibly TRBD1 or TRBD2 for D (5 bases each). The CDR3 consists of 14 residues. Trimming pared 4 bases from V and 2 bases from J, leaving 12 bases between. CDR1 is SGHRS, CDR2 YFSETQ, per germline. For the CDR3, the DNA is TGCGCCAGCAGCCCTGGGACCCTGCAAGAGACCCAGTACTTC. Translating gives CASSPGTLQETQYF.

V usage is TRBV7-2 and J usage is TRBJ2-3, with D perhaps TRBD2 (6 bases). This CDR3 is 14 amino acids long. The germline V gene has CDR1 SGHTA and CDR2 FQGNSA. V was pared by 1 base and J by 9 bases, with 14 bases between. The CDR3 DNA reads TGTGCCAGCAGCTTAGGCGGGGACGCCCTCACGCAGTATTTT. It translates to CASSLGGDALTQYF.

The gene calls are TRBV6-5 and TRBJ2-1; TRBD2 agrees at 8 bases. This CDR3 has 16 residues. V shed 0 bases, J shed 3 bases, and the junction held 4 bases outside the gene matches. From germline, CDR1 is MNHEY and CDR2 SVGAGI. The CDR3 sequence is CASSYSVAGFYNEQFF. DNA for the CDR3: TGTGCCAGCAGTTACTCGGTAGCGGGGTTCTACAATGAGCAGTTCTTC.

V and J are TRBV5-1 and TRBJ2-2; D might be TRBD2 (5 bases). The germline V gene encodes CDR1 SGHRS and CDR2 YFSETQ. The CDR3 consists of 18 residues. Trimming removed 1 base from V and 1 base from J, with 17 bases in between. The CDR3 coding sequence is TGCGCCAGCAGCTTGAGCGGTGGAGGCCCACTGAACACCGGGGAGCTGTTTTTT. As protein: CASSLSGGGPLNTGELFF.

V is TRBV28 and J is TRBJ2-3; 8 bases align to TRBD2. Trimming at V came to 6 bases and at J to 0 bases, leaving 11 bases not matched to a gene. Germline V gene sequence: CDR1 MDHEN, CDR2 SYDVKM. The CDR3 loop spans 17 amino acids. The CDR3 spells CASSKWWSSGSTDTQYF. Written as DNA, the CDR3 is TGTGCCAGCAGCAAATGGTGGTCTAGCGGGAGCACAGATACGCAGTATTTT.

J is TRBJ1-2 and V is TRBV5-4, with TRBD1 as a possible D gene (6 bases). The germline V gene encodes CDR1 SGHNT and CDR2 YYREEE (reference sequence). The CDR3 is 16 amino acids. The V gene lost 1 base and the J gene lost 4 bases, with 17 bases spanning the gap. This chain's CDR3 is CASSLLGQGRTYGYTF. The CDR3, as DNA: TGTGCCAGCAGCTTGTTGGGTCAGGGGCGAACCTATGGCTACACCTTC.

The V and J genes are TRBV6-6 and TRBJ2-3; tentatively, D is TRBD1 (6 bases). The CDR3 consists of 13 residues. V gave up 2 bases and J gave up 7 bases, with 10 bases separating them. Germline values: CDR1 MNHNY, CDR2 SVGAGI (reference sequence). This CDR3 reads CASSYRGKHTQYF. CDR3 nucleotides: TGTGCCAGCAGTTACAGGGGGAAGCATACGCAGTATTTT.

This chain links TRBV19 with TRBJ2-3; D gene unclear. Trimming stripped 6 bases from V and 8 bases from J, with 12 bases between. Germline-derived CDR1 and CDR2 are LNHDA and SQIVND (reference sequence). CDR3 length: 12 amino acids. The CDR3 spells CASSRSLGTQYF. As DNA, the CDR3 is TGTGCCAGTAGCCGGTCTCTCGGTACGCAGTATTTT. The variable domain in full, completed from reference TRBV19 and TRBJ2-3, reads DGGITQSPKYLFRKEGQNVTLSCEQNLNHDAMYWYRQDPGQGLRLIYYSQIVNDFQKGDIAEGYSVSREKKESFPLTVTSAQKNPTAFYLCASSRSLGTQYFGPGTRLTVL.

The gene calls are TRBV2 and TRBJ2-5; 7 bases line up with TRBD1. V was pared by 7 bases and J by 5 bases, with 7 bases of the junction left unmatched. Germline CDR1 SNHLY, CDR2 FYNNEI. The CDR3 loop spans 13 amino acids. This CDR3 is CASIKGARETQYF. In DNA, the CDR3 is TGTGCCAGCATTAAGGGGGCACGGGAGACCCAGTACTTC.

CDR3 coding DNA: TGTGCCAGCAGCTATGACAGTCTTTATAATTCACCCCTCCACTTT. Its protein is CASSYDSLYNSPLHF. The V call is TRBV6-5, the J call TRBJ1-6; possibly TRBD1 for D (5 bases). This CDR3 is built from 15 residues. Between the trimmed V and J ends, which lost 6 bases and 4 bases, there was a span of 13 bases. CDR1 is MNHEY, CDR2 SVGAGI, per germline.

The chain carries TRBV2 and TRBJ2-1, with D hard to call. Germline V lookup: CDR1 SNHLY, CDR2 FYNNEI. The CDR3 extends over 15 amino acids. Trimming took 2 bases from V and 6 from J, leaving 14 bases between them. The CDR3 loop reads CASSEYFSKANEQFF. CDR3 sequence (DNA): TGTGCCAGCAGTGAATACTTCTCCAAAGCCAATGAGCAGTTCTTC.

V and J are TRBV2 and TRBJ1-5; the D is unclear. Germline-derived CDR1 and CDR2 are SNHLY and FYNNEI. V was clipped by 6 bases and J by 3 bases, with 12 bases between them. This CDR3 has 14 amino acids. CDR3 residues: CASRDRVHNQPQHF. DNA of the CDR3: TGTGCCAGCAGGGACCGGGTCCACAATCAGCCCCAGCATTTT.

This sequence joins TRBV4-1 and TRBJ2-7; D remains unclear. V lost 0 bases and J 3 bases, leaving 12 bases between the germline ends. This CDR3 contains 15 residues. Germline CDR1 MGHRA, CDR2 YSYEKL. The CDR3 sequence: CASSQETGPIYEQYF. The CDR3 bases are TGCGCCAGCAGCCAAGAAACGGGCCCTATCTACGAGCAGTACTTC.

This clone has just one count. The chain has TRBV6-5 and TRBJ2-7, with D maybe TRBD2 (5 bases). V lost 7 bases, J lost 2 bases, and 15 bases lay in between. CDR3 size: 14 residues. Germline CDR1 is MNHEY and CDR2 is SVGAGI. The CDR3 sequence is CASTIKAGTYEQYF. In DNA form, the CDR3 reads TGTGCCAGCACAATAAAAGCCGGGACCTACGAGCAGTACTTC.

The chain uses TRBV15 and TRBJ1-5; D call uncertain. Germline V gene data show CDR1 as LNHNV and CDR2 as YYDKDF (reference sequence). The V end lost 1 base, the J end lost 2 bases, and 9 bases lay between the germline ends. There are 15 residues in the CDR3. The CDR3 DNA is TGTGCCACCAGCAGAGGCGGACTAGGCAATCAGCCCCAGCATTTT. Translated: CATSRGGLGNQPQHF.

Note on this clone: A junction boundary mismatches the germline segment, possibly from a read error. V is TRBV5-5 and J is TRBJ2-6; weak D call: TRBD2 (5 bases). This CDR3 is built from 14 residues. CDR1 and CDR2 (germline): SGHKS, YYEKEE (reference sequence). CDR3 amino acids: CASSSGDLRYIYRF. CDR3 DNA: TGTGCCAGCAGCTCCGGGGATCTGCGCTATATCTACCGTTTC.

This clone was seen only once. V usage is TRBV10-3 and J usage is TRBJ2-5; D unresolved. Trimming took off 0 bases at V and 5 bases at J, with 13 bases between the two ends. This CDR3 comprises 15 residues. The germline V gene has CDR1 ENHRY and CDR2 SYGVKD. CDR3 in DNA: TGTGCCATCAGTGAGTCCCTGGCTTATGTGGAGACCCAGTACTTC. As protein: CAISESLAYVETQYF.

The chain employs TRBV30 and TRBJ2-2; 12 nucleotides line up with TRBD2. Germline CDR1 reads GTSNPN; CDR2 reads SVGIG (reference sequence). Losses at the gene ends were 4 bases for V and 4 bases for J; bases not matched to a gene: 4. The CDR3 is 15 amino acids. In DNA, the CDR3 is TGTGCCTGGAAAAAGACTAGCGGGAGCACCGGGGAGCTGTTTTTT. Amino acid sequence: CAWKKTSGSTGELFF.